These T cell receptor beta chains were read from a single sample in a study of blood T cell repertoires in COVID-19. The protocol was immunoSEQ multiplex PCR, while the TCRdb copy is restricted to in-frame clones and leaves out a portion. The sample consists of around 170,000 clones, roughly 84% of them appearing once. Sequencing input: peripheral blood. The receptors originated from a human donor in a cohort sampled during active COVID-19. CDR3s include the opening cysteine and the closing phenylalanine or tryptophan. The order of the fields is J gene, CDR3 length, D gene, V gene, clone size, CDR3 DNA, CDR3 protein. The D gene is left open where the match is weak. Clone size is not always given. Where it is, it says once, few, many or a class for expanded clones.

TRBJ2-5 18 - TRBV7-9 - TGTGCCAGCAGCTCACTACAGGACCAGGGTGCCTTCCGGGAGACCCAGTACTTC CASSSLQDQGAFRETQYF
TRBJ1-4 14 - TRBV7-6 few TGTGCCAGCAGCCTGGGGGGAGGTGAGGAAAAACTGTTTTTT CASSLGGGEEKLFF
TRBJ2-2 12 - TRBV2 - TGTGCCAGCAAGAGGGAATTAGGGGAGCTGTTTTTT CASKRELGELFF
TRBJ1-2 16 - TRBV5-4 - TGTGCCAGCAGCTTGGGAGCCGGGACAACTAACTATGGCTACACCTTC CASSLGAGTTNYGYTF
TRBJ2-3 16 - TRBV4-3 once TGCGCCAGCAGCCAAGGGAGGGGCCGGGGCACAGATACGCAGTATTTT CASSQGRGRGTDTQYF
TRBJ1-6 14 TRBD1 TRBV28 - TGTGCCAGCGGCTCGACAGGGGCAAATTCACCCCTCCACTTT CASGSTGANSPLHF
TRBJ2-1 12 - TRBV29-1 - TGCAGCGTCCAGGTGACCTACAATGAGCAGTTCTTC CSVQVTYNEQFF
TRBJ2-6 19 TRBD1 TRBV5-1 - TGCGCCAGCAGCTTGGGTTGGGACAGGGCGGGAGCTGGGGCCAACGTCCTGACTTTC CASSLGWDRAGAGANVLTF
TRBJ1-5 14 - TRBV7-9 few TGTGCCAGCAGCCCGGGAGTCCAGAATCAGCCCCAGCATTTT CASSPGVQNQPQHF
TRBJ1-2 15 - TRBV6-2/TRBV6-3 - TGTGCCAGCAGTTATTACACTACAGGGAGAGGTGGCTACACCTTC CASSYYTTGRGGYTF
TRBJ2-7 13 - TRBV28 - TGTGCCTCCTCGAGGGGGTATCTGGACGAGCAGTACTTC CASSRGYLDEQYF
TRBJ2-1 17 TRBD2 TRBV6-2/TRBV6-3 - TGTGCCAGCAGTTACACCTTACTAGCGGGAGGGCCTGGTGAGCAGTTCTTC CASSYTLLAGGPGEQFF